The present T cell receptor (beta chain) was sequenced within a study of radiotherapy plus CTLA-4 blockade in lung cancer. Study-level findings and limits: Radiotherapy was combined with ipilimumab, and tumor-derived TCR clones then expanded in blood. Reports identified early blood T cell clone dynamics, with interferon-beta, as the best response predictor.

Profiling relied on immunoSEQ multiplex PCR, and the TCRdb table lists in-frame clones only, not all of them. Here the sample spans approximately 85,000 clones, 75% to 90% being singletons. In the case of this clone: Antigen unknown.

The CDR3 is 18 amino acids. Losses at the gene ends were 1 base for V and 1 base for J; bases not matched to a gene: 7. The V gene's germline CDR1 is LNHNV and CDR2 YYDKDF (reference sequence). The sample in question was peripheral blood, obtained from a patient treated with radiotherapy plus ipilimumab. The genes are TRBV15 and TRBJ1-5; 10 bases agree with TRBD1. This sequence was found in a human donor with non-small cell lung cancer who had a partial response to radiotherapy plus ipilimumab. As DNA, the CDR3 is TGTGCCACCAGCAGAGTGGGACAGGGGTTGGGGAGCAATCAGCCCCAGCATTTT. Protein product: CATSRVGQGLGSNQPQHF.